One and the same sample provided the 32 T cell receptor beta chains below, sequenced in a study of blood T cell repertoires in COVID-19 (dated by TCRdb to 2019 to 2021). The library was produced with the immunoSEQ multiplex PCR assay. Drawn from immuneACCESS, this table holds only the in-frame rearrangements with V and J called that TCRdb kept. Clones are partly lost; checked studies trace under half to an unresolved V gene and leave the rest unexplained. The sample yields about 230,000 clones; around four fifths were counted once. Of the sample, around 2.6% falls within the top ten clones. The material sequenced was peripheral blood. These receptors were collected from a woman in her 70s with active or convalescent COVID-19.

The rearrangement links TRBV5-4 to TRBJ2-5; 8 bases align to TRBD2. The junction had 17 bases not matched to a gene; V was cut back by 4 bases and J by 9 bases. This CDR3 has 16 residues. CDR1 is SGHNT and CDR2 is YYREEE in the germline V gene (reference sequence). The CDR3 DNA sequence: TGTGCCAGCAGCCCAGACGGGAGCGGGGGATGGGGAGCCCAGTACTTC. Translating it yields CASSPDGSGGWGAQYF.

This chain links TRBV6-5 with TRBJ1-1; the match to TRBD1 covers 9 bases. Trimming removed 5 bases from V and 3 bases from J; junction bases left unmatched: 7. From germline, CDR1 is MNHEY and CDR2 SVGAGI. The CDR3 runs to 15 residues. The CDR3 here is CASSPLQGADTEAFF. The CDR3 DNA sequence: TGTGCCAGCAGTCCCCTACAGGGGGCGGACACTGAAGCTTTCTTT.

The chain has TRBV11-3 and TRBJ2-1; TRBD1 is a possible D gene (6 bases). Germline V gene sequence: CDR1 SGHNT, CDR2 YENEEA. V was cut by 3 bases and J by 7 bases, with 10 bases left in between. CDR3 length: 13 amino acids. CDR3 sequence reads: CASSLDRLNEQFF. The CDR3 bases are TGTGCCAGCAGCTTGGACAGATTAAATGAGCAGTTCTTC.

This CDR3 reads CAWSEGLAVFQETQYF. CDR3 DNA sequence: TGTGCCTGGAGCGAAGGGCTAGCGGTTTTTCAAGAGACCCAGTACTTC. The chain joins TRBV30 to TRBJ2-5; 7 positions agree with TRBD2. Germline V gene sequence: CDR1 GTSNPN, CDR2 SVGIG (reference sequence). This CDR3 region has 16 residues. J gave up 2 bases and V 3 bases, and 12 bases lay outside the gene matches.

The CDR3 DNA reads TGTGCCAGCAGCACCGCAGGGGCCGGACAGGAAAAACTGTTTTTT. Encoded protein: CASSTAGAGQEKLFF. The rearrangement joins TRBV6-5 to TRBJ1-4, with a weak D call TRBD1 (6 bases). The germline V gene encodes CDR1 MNHEY and CDR2 SVGAGI. V was pared by 6 bases and J by 8 bases, with 19 bases between. This CDR3 contains 15 residues.

The rearrangement joins TRBV18 to TRBJ2-2; 8 bases line up with TRBD2. Germline V gene sequence: CDR1 KGHSH, CDR2 LQKENI. The CDR3 sequence is 16 residues long. The V gene end was trimmed by 1 base and the J gene end by 5 bases; junction bases not matched to a gene: 6. CDR3 sequence: CASSPQTGGRTGELFF. CDR3 sequence (DNA): TGTGCCAGCTCACCACAAACGGGAGGGCGAACCGGGGAGCTGTTTTTT.

The chain links TRBV7-2 to TRBJ1-2; 7 bases align to TRBD1. The germline V gene has CDR1 SGHTA and CDR2 FQGNSA. Trimming took 0 bases from V and 10 from J; bases not matched to a gene: 5. The CDR3 totals 13 residues. CDR3 in DNA: TGTGCCAGCAGCTTAGCGGGCAGGGGGGACTACACCTTC. Amino acid sequence: CASSLAGRGDYTF.

The chain links TRBV6-5 to TRBJ1-6; 8 bases fit TRBD1. Germline assignment: CDR1 MNHEY and CDR2 SVGAGI. J gave up 6 bases and V 6 bases, and 4 bases lay outside the gene matches. The CDR3 consists of 14 residues. The CDR3 loop reads CASRVDRVNSPLHF. CDR3 DNA: TGTGCCAGCAGGGTGGACAGGGTTAATTCACCCCTCCACTTT.

The rearrangement links TRBV7-2 to TRBJ1-1; D is uncertain. The germline gives CDR1 SGHTA, CDR2 FQGNSA. The CDR3 totals 14 residues. Trimming shortened V by 2 bases and J by 1 base, and 8 bases separated the two germline ends. For the CDR3, the DNA is TGTGCCAGCAGCTTAATCCCAGGGAACACTGAAGCTTTCTTT. It codes for CASSLIPGNTEAFF.

V and J are TRBV3-1 (or the pseudogene TRBV3-2) and TRBJ2-7; TRBD2 is a possible D gene (5 bases). The CDR3 runs to 14 residues. Germline V gene data show CDR1 as LGHDT and CDR2 as YNNKEL (reference sequence). V gave up 2 bases and J gave up 5 bases, with 13 bases separating them. CDR3 protein: CASSQWTLRDEQYF. CDR3 nucleotides: TGTGCCAGCAGCCAATGGACCCTGAGGGACGAGCAGTACTTC.

J is TRBJ2-1 and V is TRBV29-1, with 9 positions matching TRBD2. The V and J ends lost 8 bases and 2 bases, in that order; junction bases with no gene match: 4. Germline V lookup: CDR1 SQVTM, CDR2 ANQGSEA. This CDR3 spans 13 amino acids. CDR3 protein: CSHSGRPYNEQFF. CDR3 coding DNA: TGCAGCCACAGCGGGAGGCCCTACAATGAGCAGTTCTTC.

The chain uses TRBV29-1 and TRBJ1-4; no definite D call. Trimming took 2 bases from V and 8 from J, leaving 9 bases between them. Germline CDR1 SQVTM, CDR2 ANQGSEA. CDR3 length: 12 amino acids. The CDR3, as DNA: TGCAGCGTTGAACTGTTGGGCGAAAAACTGTTTTTT. Its protein product is CSVELLGEKLFF.

The chain joins TRBV18 to TRBJ2-5; 7 bases agree with TRBD2. Germline assignment: CDR1 KGHSH and CDR2 LQKENI. CDR3 length equals 14 residues. V trimming: 4 bases; J trimming: 4 bases; junction bases outside the gene matches: 6. The CDR3 loop is CASSLGGNGETQYF. CDR3 in DNA: TGTGCCAGCTCACTCGGGGGGAACGGAGAGACCCAGTACTTC.

This chain joins TRBV6-5 and TRBJ2-7, with a weak D call TRBD2 (5 bases). The CDR3 covers 14 residues. Germline loops: CDR1 MNHEY, CDR2 SVGAGI. V dropped 4 bases and J dropped 0 bases, with 10 bases sitting between them. The CDR3 loop is CASSWGDISYEQYF. The CDR3 nucleotides are TGTGCCAGCAGTTGGGGAGACATCTCCTACGAGCAGTACTTC.

The chain couples TRBV6-5 to TRBJ2-1; TRBD2 matches 8 bases. The V gene's germline CDR1 is MNHEY and CDR2 SVGAGI. Losses at the gene ends were 4 bases for V and 4 bases for J; bases not matched to a gene: 6. This CDR3 region has 15 residues. CDR3 bases: TGTGCCAGCAGTTGGTTAGCGGGACTTTACAATGAGCAGTTCTTC. This sequence encodes CASSWLAGLYNEQFF.

The gene calls are TRBV7-2 and TRBJ1-1, with unresolved D. The CDR3 loop spans 11 amino acids. The germline CDR1 and CDR2 sequences are SGHTA and FQGNSA. V gave up 2 bases and J gave up 8 bases, with 6 bases separating them. The CDR3 nucleotides are TGTGCCAGCAGCTTAACTCCAGAAGCTTTCTTT. This gives the protein CASSLTPEAFF.

This clone was recorded once. This sequence joins TRBV15 and TRBJ1-2, with 7 bases that match TRBD1. This CDR3 has 16 residues. After removal of 7 bases from V and 2 bases from J, the junction contained 13 bases not matched to a gene. From germline, CDR1 is LNHNV and CDR2 YYDKDF (reference sequence). CDR3: CATTLKTGAGNYGYTF. DNA for the CDR3: TGTGCCACCACCTTAAAAACAGGGGCTGGAAACTATGGCTACACCTTC.

The gene calls are TRBV5-1 and TRBJ2-5; the D gene is possibly TRBD1 (6 bases). CDR1 and CDR2 (germline): SGHRS, YFSETQ. This CDR3 contains 15 residues. The V gene lost 1 base and the J gene lost 0 bases, with 10 bases spanning the gap. DNA for the CDR3: TGCGCCAGCAGCTTGACCGGACAGAACCAAGAGACCCAGTACTTC. Amino acids: CASSLTGQNQETQYF.

The CDR3 sequence: CASSPPASGSTGELFF. In DNA form, the CDR3 reads TGTGCCAGCTCACCCCCGGCTAGCGGGAGCACCGGGGAGCTGTTTTTT. The chain joins TRBV18 to TRBJ2-2, with 10 bases fitting TRBD2. This CDR3 region has 16 residues. With V trimmed by 3 bases and J by 4 bases, 5 bases remained unmatched. CDR1 and CDR2 (germline): KGHSH, LQKENI.

Note on this clone: One end of the junction varies from germline; a read error may be responsible. The rearrangement links TRBV2 to TRBJ1-4, with 7 nucleotides matching TRBD1. Germline values: CDR1 SNHLY, CDR2 FYNNEI. The CDR3 is 14 amino acids. The CDR3 region has the DNA TGTGCCAGCAGAGAAGACAGGACAGGCGAAAAACTGTTTTTT. Translating gives CASREDRTGEKLFF.

The genes are TRBV7-9 and TRBJ1-5; D gene uncertain. The ends were cut back, 0 bases at V and 6 bases at J, with 9 bases in the middle. This CDR3 comprises 14 residues. Per the germline V gene, CDR1 is SEHNR and CDR2 is FQNEAQ (reference sequence). In DNA form, the CDR3 reads TGTGCCAGCAGCTTAGCGATGCCGGGTCAGCCCCAGCATTTT. The encoded protein is CASSLAMPGQPQHF. Full variable domain (remainder filled in from reference TRBV7-9 and TRBJ1-5): DTGVSQNPRHKITKRGQNVTFRCDPISEHNRLYWYRQTLGQGPEFLTYFQNEAQLEKSRLLSDRFSAERPKGSFSTLEIQRTEQGDSAMYLCASSLAMPGQPQHFGDGTRLSIL.

V gene TRBV18 combines with J gene TRBJ2-6; perhaps TRBD2 as D (5 bases). Germline V gene data show CDR1 as KGHSH and CDR2 as LQKENI. V was trimmed by 1 base and J by 0 bases, leaving 7 bases between them. This CDR3 region has 16 residues. CDR3 DNA sequence: TGTGCCAGCTCACCACAACGGGGCTCTGGGGCCAACGTCCTGACTTTC. Translating gives CASSPQRGSGANVLTF.

The rearrangement links TRBV6-4 to TRBJ1-1; D gene uncertain. CDR1 and CDR2 (germline): MRHNA, SNTAGT. Trimming pared 3 bases from V and 1 base from J, leaving 9 bases between. The CDR3 consists of 14 residues. The DNA of the CDR3 is TGTGCCAGCAGTGAACGGGGAGGGAACACTGAAGCTTTCTTT. Protein: CASSERGGNTEAFF.

This chain links TRBV28 with TRBJ2-5; 7 nucleotides match TRBD2. The CDR3 contains 14 residues. Germline V gene data show CDR1 as MDHEN and CDR2 as SYDVKM. The V and J ends lost 3 bases and 2 bases, in that order; junction bases with no gene match: 3. The CDR3 reads CASSLGGQQETQYF. The CDR3 DNA follows: TGTGCCAGCAGTTTGGGAGGGCAGCAAGAGACCCAGTACTTC.

Written as DNA, the CDR3 is TGCGCCAGCAGCTATGAGGGTAGCACCGGGGAGCTGTTTTTT. Its translation is CASSYEGSTGELFF. This rearrangement joins TRBV5-1 to TRBJ2-2; D is possibly TRBD2 (5 bases). V dropped 3 bases and J dropped 4 bases, with 10 bases sitting between them. Germline CDR1 and CDR2: SGHRS and YFSETQ. There are 14 residues in the CDR3.

V gene TRBV12-3 or TRBV12-4 combines with J gene TRBJ1-1; 11 bases match TRBD1. The CDR3 is 13 amino acids. V lost 6 bases, J lost 5 bases, and 2 bases stayed unmatched. CDR3 residues: CASRDRGRTEAFF. The CDR3 DNA follows: TGTGCCAGCAGGGACAGGGGGCGAACTGAAGCTTTCTTT.

The rearrangement uses TRBV25-1 and TRBJ2-7; 7 positions agree with TRBD2. The CDR3 runs to 14 residues. The germline gives CDR1 MGHDK, CDR2 SYGVNS. The V segment lost 7 bases and the J segment 2 bases; nucleotides outside the gene matches: 8. The CDR3 DNA follows: TGTGCCAGCAATCCCCCGGGGAGGGCCTACGAGCAGTACTTC. Protein sequence: CASNPPGRAYEQYF.

This clone was picked up one time. The chain carries TRBV29-1 and TRBJ2-3; D might be TRBD2 (5 bases). V was shortened by 6 bases and J by 3 bases, with 16 bases between the two germline ends. The CDR3 totals 14 residues. Germline CDR1 reads SQVTM; CDR2 reads ANQGSEA. Here the CDR3 reads CSVPRWERTDTQYF. CDR3 bases: TGCAGCGTCCCCCGGTGGGAGAGAACAGATACGCAGTATTTT.

This sequence joins TRBV9 and TRBJ2-2, with TRBD1 matching over 9 bases. CDR3 length: 16 residues. Losses at the gene ends were 0 bases for V and 6 bases for J; bases not matched to a gene: 6. Germline V gives CDR1 SGDLS, CDR2 YYNGEE. CDR3 in DNA: TGTGCCAGCAGCGTAGGCGGGACAGGGTCCCCCGGGGAGCTGTTTTTT. It yields the protein CASSVGGTGSPGELFF.

The chain employs TRBV7-2 and TRBJ2-6; TRBD2 aligns across 12 bases. Per germline, CDR1 SGHTA and CDR2 FQGNSA. The CDR3 is 19 residues long. The ends lost 5 bases at V and 2 bases at J; junction bases unmatched: 10. The CDR3 nucleotides read TGTGCCAGCAGCCGTCGGACTAGCGGGGTGATGACTGGGGCCAACGTCCTGACTTTC. Translated: CASSRRTSGVMTGANVLTF.

The chain has TRBV14 and TRBJ2-3; possible D gene TRBD1, 5 bases. Germline lookup yields CDR1 SGHDN and CDR2 FVKESK. Trimming left V 4 bases short and J 0 bases short, with 14 bases between. The CDR3 totals 16 residues. The CDR3 bases are TGTGCCAGCAGCCCCCTTAGGGGCTCTAGCACAGATACGCAGTATTTT. As protein: CASSPLRGSSTDTQYF.

This chain joins TRBV7-9 and TRBJ2-7, with 16 bases that match TRBD2. CDR3 length: 15 amino acids. V lost 7 bases to trimming and J lost 4 bases; unmatched junction nucleotides: 4. Germline V lookup: CDR1 SEHNR, CDR2 FQNEAQ (reference sequence). The CDR3 protein is CASTGTSGRAYEQYF. CDR3 nucleotides: TGTGCCAGCACCGGGACTAGCGGGAGGGCATACGAGCAGTACTTC.